These 20 T cell receptor beta chains came from one sample sequenced in a study of blood T cells in healthy people across ages. A sample-barcoded 5' primer and a J-beta primer mix were used in a second PCR of roughly 7 to 12 cycles. TCRdb reanalysed the 5' RACE reads using MiXCR and keeps one entry per CDR3 protein. Of roughly 1,800,000 distinct CDR3 sequences listed, about 50% are singletons. Sequencing was carried out using blood. These receptors originate from a woman in her forties in good health.

This clonotype was recorded a few times. The chain joins TRBV29-1 to TRBJ2-1; TRBD1 agrees at 8 bases. V lost 4 bases and J lost 0; bases outside the gene matches: 5. Germline assignment: CDR1 SQVTM and CDR2 ANQGSEA. The CDR3 contains 15 residues. In nucleotides, the CDR3 is TGCAGCGTTGGACAGGGGCCGAGCTCCTACAATGAGCAGTTCTTC. Amino acids: CSVGQGPSSYNEQFF.

This clonotype was detected only a few times. V and J are TRBV7-9 and TRBJ2-5, with 9 bases identical to TRBD2. The ends lost 2 bases at V and 3 bases at J; junction bases unmatched: 4. The CDR3 has 15 residues. The germline V gene has CDR1 SEHNR and CDR2 FQNEAQ (reference sequence). CDR3: CASSLIASGEETQYF. CDR3 coding DNA: TGTGCCAGCAGCTTAATTGCTAGCGGGGAAGAGACCCAGTACTTC. Looking up the rest from reference TRBV7-9 and TRBJ2-5 gives the full variable domain: DTGVSQNPRHKITKRGQNVTFRCDPISEHNRLYWYRQTLGQGPEFLTYFQNEAQLEKSRLLSDRFSAERPKGSFSTLEIQRTEQGDSAMYLCASSLIASGEETQYFGPGTRLLVL.

This clonotype was seen more than once but under ten times. The chain is built from TRBV2 and TRBJ2-4; D is unresolved. In germline, CDR1 is SNHLY, CDR2 FYNNEI. There are 14 residues in the CDR3. Trimming cost V 6 bases and J 0 bases, with 9 bases left between them. The CDR3 spells CASRLLLAKNIQYF. The DNA of the CDR3 is TGTGCCAGCAGACTACTCCTAGCCAAAAACATTCAGTACTTC.

The chain links TRBV7-9 to TRBJ2-3, with D hard to call. The CDR3 consists of 14 residues. Germline V gene data show CDR1 as SEHNR and CDR2 as FQNEAQ (reference sequence). V was clipped by 10 bases and J by 4 bases, with 18 bases between them. The chain's CDR3 is CATTRVSMADTQYF. CDR3 bases: TGTGCCACCACCCGAGTTTCTATGGCAGATACGCAGTATTTT.

This clonotype was recorded once. Relative to the germline gene, one junction end is altered; a read error may explain this. J is TRBJ2-1 and V is TRBV20-1; D unclear. The CDR3 has 14 residues. Germline V gene sequence: CDR1 DFQATT, CDR2 SNEGSKA (reference sequence). CDR3 nucleotides: TGCAGTGCTAGGGGCCCGTTTTCCTACAATGAGCAGTCCTTC. Residues: CSARGPFSYNEQSF.

J is TRBJ2-6 and V is TRBV4-2; D is unclear. V lost 10 bases and J lost 4, with 8 bases in between. Germline values: CDR1 LGHNA, CDR2 YNFKEQ. The CDR3 is 12 residues long. In DNA, the CDR3 is TGTGCCACCTCTGGGGGGGCCAACGTCCTGACTTTC. Translation gives CATSGGANVLTF.

V gene TRBV6-6 combines with J gene TRBJ1-5; D is perhaps TRBD1 (5 bases). Germline loops: CDR1 MNHNY, CDR2 SVGAGI (reference sequence). This CDR3 has 15 residues. Trimming removed 7 bases at V and 1 base at J, with 14 bases between. This CDR3 reads CASTSTGASNQPQHF. CDR3 bases: TGTGCCAGCACCTCCACAGGTGCAAGCAATCAGCCCCAGCATTTT.

The rearrangement uses TRBV6-1 and TRBJ2-1, with a possible D match to TRBD2 (6 bases). The CDR3 has 14 residues. Trimming stripped 1 base from V and 8 bases from J, with 12 bases between. Germline V gene sequence: CDR1 MNHNS, CDR2 SASEGT. The CDR3 DNA reads as TGTGCCAGCAGTGAAGTAACCGCGGGATATGAGCAGTTCTTC. It is translated as CASSEVTAGYEQFF.

A few counts support this clonotype. The chain links TRBV4-3 to TRBJ2-1; 10 nucleotides match TRBD2. J was trimmed by 2 bases and V by 2 bases; bases with no gene match: 3. The CDR3 sequence is 16 residues long. CDR1 and CDR2 (germline): LGHNA, YSLEER. The CDR3 sequence: CASSQSGGATYNEQFF. DNA of the CDR3: TGCGCCAGCAGCCAAAGCGGGGGGGCCACCTACAATGAGCAGTTCTTC.

The chain recombines TRBV9 with TRBJ1-1, with D perhaps matching TRBD1 (5 bases). The V and J ends lost 0 bases and 4 bases respectively, with 10 bases between them. The CDR3 has 14 amino acids. Germline-derived CDR1 and CDR2 are SGDLS and YYNGEE. The CDR3 DNA follows: TGTGCCAGCAGCGTAGACCCAGGGTTCACTGAAGCTTTCTTT. Translating it yields CASSVDPGFTEAFF.

This clonotype was found a few times. V usage is TRBV7-2 and J usage is TRBJ2-4, with no clear D. The length of the CDR3 is 17 residues. In germline, CDR1 is SGHTA, CDR2 FQGNSA. Trimming removed 3 bases from V and 0 bases from J, with 15 bases in between. CDR3 sequence: CASSFFSVGIAKNIQYF. The CDR3 DNA reads as TGTGCCAGCAGCTTCTTTTCTGTGGGTATAGCCAAAAACATTCAGTACTTC.

This clonotype appeared a few times. J is TRBJ2-7 and V is TRBV18, with TRBD1 matching over 7 bases. The CDR3 sequence is 14 residues long. After removal of 6 bases from V and 2 bases from J, the junction contained 7 bases not matched to a gene. The germline CDR1 and CDR2 sequences are KGHSH and LQKENI. CDR3 region: CASSRQGLTYEQYF. Here the CDR3 DNA reads TGTGCCAGCTCCCGACAGGGCCTTACCTACGAGCAGTACTTC.

This clonotype was picked up a small number of times. V usage is TRBV5-1 and J usage is TRBJ2-4; TRBD1 agrees at 11 bases. The end of the DNA is better explained by TRBJ2-7, so the J call may be wrong. The CDR3 extends over 15 amino acids. CDR1 and CDR2 from the germline V gene are SGHRS and YFSETQ. CDR3 bases: TGCGCCAGCAGCACCCCCGGGACAGGGGGCTACGAGCAGTACTTC. Its protein product is CASSTPGTGGYEQYF.

The rearrangement links TRBV6-6 to TRBJ1-2; D is ambiguous. The CDR3 covers 14 residues. V gave up 2 bases and J gave up 4 bases, with 11 bases separating them. CDR1 and CDR2 from the germline V gene are MNHNY and SVGAGI (reference sequence). The chain's CDR3 is CASSYAGVSYGYTF. CDR3 DNA: TGTGCCAGCAGTTACGCCGGGGTTTCCTATGGCTACACCTTC.

J is TRBJ1-6 and V is TRBV7-9; D is ambiguous. In germline, CDR1 is SEHNR, CDR2 FQNEAQ (reference sequence). V was cut by 1 base and J by 16 bases, with 11 bases left in between. The CDR3 contains 12 residues. CDR3 protein: CASSLEGRLLHF. CDR3 in DNA: TGTGCCAGCAGCTTAGAAGGACGGCTACTCCACTTT.

The chain uses TRBV2 and TRBJ2-7, with TRBD2 identical over 8 bases. CDR1 and CDR2 (germline): SNHLY, FYNNEI. With V trimmed by 4 bases and J by 4 bases, 6 bases remained unmatched. The CDR3 is 14 amino acids. The CDR3 region is CASSGSGEGYEQYF. The CDR3 DNA reads TGTGCCAGCAGTGGTAGCGGGGAAGGGTACGAGCAGTACTTC.

The V and J genes are TRBV6-2 or TRBV6-3 and TRBJ2-1, with D perhaps TRBD2 (6 bases). Deletions cut 0 bases from V and 12 bases from J, with 9 bases between. CDR3 size: 12 residues. CDR1 MNHEY and CDR2 SVGEGT come from the germline V gene. The CDR3 here is CASSYSGGRQFF. Here the CDR3 DNA reads TGTGCCAGCAGTTACTCGGGGGGAAGGCAGTTCTTC.

This clonotype was recorded a few times. This chain connects TRBV10-3 to TRBJ2-5, with TRBD2 identical over 10 bases. Germline loops: CDR1 ENHRY, CDR2 SYGVKD. V lost 10 bases, J lost 5 bases, and 7 bases stayed unmatched. The CDR3 length is 13 residues. The CDR3: CATLAGGTETQYF. The CDR3 nucleotides read TGTGCCACCTTAGCGGGGGGCACGGAGACCCAGTACTTC.

This clonotype turned up a few times. This rearrangement joins TRBV4-2 to TRBJ2-1, with D maybe TRBD1 (6 bases). The CDR3 loop spans 15 amino acids. V shed 2 bases and J shed 1 base, with 9 bases lying between them. Germline loops: CDR1 LGHNA, CDR2 YNFKEQ. The CDR3 coding sequence is TGTGCCAGCAGCCAACAGGGGCCGTCCTACAATGAGCAGTTCTTC. It encodes CASSQQGPSYNEQFF.

The rearrangement joins TRBV20-1 to TRBJ2-3, with 8 bases lining up with TRBD1. The CDR3 has 16 amino acids. V dropped 4 bases and J dropped 4; count of bases not matched to a gene: 13. From germline, CDR1 is DFQATT and CDR2 SNEGSKA (reference sequence). CDR3 DNA: TGCAGTGCTACGGACAGGGACTCGGGTCCCCCAGATACGCAGTATTTT. Translating it yields CSATDRDSGPPDTQYF.